The T cell receptor beta chain described here comes from a study of T cells in Graves' hyperthyroidism and ophthalmopathy. With V trimmed by 6 bases and J by 7 bases, 9 bases remained unmatched. This CDR3 spans 14 amino acids. The CDR3 regions of TCR beta were amplified from RNA transcripts. HTBI primers drove first-round RT-PCR of the TCR CDR3. MiXCR, applied by TCRdb to the multiplex PCR reads, yields one record per CDR3 protein. The profile shows roughly 570,000 distinct CDR3 sequences, around 42% of them singletons. Sequencing was carried out using peripheral blood or thyroid tissue (not recorded which). This sequence was found in a young woman with Graves' hyperthyroidism. The chain combines TRBV12-3 or TRBV12-4 with TRBJ1-1; 9 bases map to TRBD1. The CDR3 DNA is TGTGCCAGCAGCCAAGGGACAGGGTTATTTGAAGCTTTCTTT. It translates to CASSQGTGLFEAFF.